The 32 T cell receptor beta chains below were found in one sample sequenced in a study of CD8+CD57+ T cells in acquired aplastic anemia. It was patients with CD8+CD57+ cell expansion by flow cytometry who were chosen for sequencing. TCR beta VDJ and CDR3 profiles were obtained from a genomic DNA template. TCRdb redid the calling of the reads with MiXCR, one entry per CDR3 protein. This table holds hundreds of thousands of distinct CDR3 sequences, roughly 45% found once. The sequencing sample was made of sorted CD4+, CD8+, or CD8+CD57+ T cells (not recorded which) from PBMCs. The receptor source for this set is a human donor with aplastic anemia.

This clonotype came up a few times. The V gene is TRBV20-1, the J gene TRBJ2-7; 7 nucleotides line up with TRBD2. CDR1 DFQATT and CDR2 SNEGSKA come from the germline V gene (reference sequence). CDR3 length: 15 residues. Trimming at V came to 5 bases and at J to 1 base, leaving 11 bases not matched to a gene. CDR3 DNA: TGCAGTGCTTCGACTAGCTCCCTCTATTCCTACGAGCAGTACTTC. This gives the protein CSASTSSLYSYEQYF.

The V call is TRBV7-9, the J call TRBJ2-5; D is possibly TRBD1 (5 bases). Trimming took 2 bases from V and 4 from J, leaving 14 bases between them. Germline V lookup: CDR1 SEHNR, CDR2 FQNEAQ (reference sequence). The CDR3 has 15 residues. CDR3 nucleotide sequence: TGTGCCAGCAGCTTACCACAGGCCGGAGCAGAGACCCAGTACTTC. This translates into CASSLPQAGAETQYF.

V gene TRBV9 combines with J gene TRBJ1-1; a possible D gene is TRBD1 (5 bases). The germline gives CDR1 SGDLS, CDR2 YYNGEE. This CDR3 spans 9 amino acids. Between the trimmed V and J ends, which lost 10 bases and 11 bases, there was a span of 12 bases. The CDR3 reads CAVGGEAFF. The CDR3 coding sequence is TGTGCCGTGGGGGGGGAGGCTTTCTTT.

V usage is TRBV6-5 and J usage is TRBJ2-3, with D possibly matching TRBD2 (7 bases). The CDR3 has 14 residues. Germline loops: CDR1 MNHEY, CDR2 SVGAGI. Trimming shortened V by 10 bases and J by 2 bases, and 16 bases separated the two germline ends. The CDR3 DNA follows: TGTGCCACTAAGAGGGGGGGGCTCACAGATACGCAGTATTTT. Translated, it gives CATKRGGLTDTQYF.

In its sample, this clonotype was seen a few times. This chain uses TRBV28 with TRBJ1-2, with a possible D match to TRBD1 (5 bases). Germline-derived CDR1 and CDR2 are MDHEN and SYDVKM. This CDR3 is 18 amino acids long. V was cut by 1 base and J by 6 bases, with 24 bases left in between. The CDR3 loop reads CASSLSRSFRQGRNGYTF. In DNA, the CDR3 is TGTGCCAGCAGTTTATCACGATCCTTTCGGCAGGGAAGGAATGGCTACACCTTC.

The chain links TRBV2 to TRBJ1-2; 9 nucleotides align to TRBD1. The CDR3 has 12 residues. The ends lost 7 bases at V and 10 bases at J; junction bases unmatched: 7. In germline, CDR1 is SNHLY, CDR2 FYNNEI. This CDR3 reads CASTDGQGTYTF. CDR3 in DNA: TGTGCCAGCACGGATGGACAGGGGACCTACACCTTC. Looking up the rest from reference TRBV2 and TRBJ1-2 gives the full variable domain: EPEVTQTPSHQVTQMGQEVILRCVPISNHLYFYWYRQILGQKVEFLVSFYNNEISEKSEIFDDQFSVERPDGSNFTLKIRSTKLEDSAMYFCASTDGQGTYTFGSGTRLTVV.

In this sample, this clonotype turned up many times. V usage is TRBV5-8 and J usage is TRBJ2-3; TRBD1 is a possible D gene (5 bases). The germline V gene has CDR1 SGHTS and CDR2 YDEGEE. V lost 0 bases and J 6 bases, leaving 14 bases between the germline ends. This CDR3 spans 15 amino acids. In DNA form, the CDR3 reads TGTGCCAGCAGCTTGGAGGGGCTGGGCCTTGATACGCAGTATTTT. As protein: CASSLEGLGLDTQYF.

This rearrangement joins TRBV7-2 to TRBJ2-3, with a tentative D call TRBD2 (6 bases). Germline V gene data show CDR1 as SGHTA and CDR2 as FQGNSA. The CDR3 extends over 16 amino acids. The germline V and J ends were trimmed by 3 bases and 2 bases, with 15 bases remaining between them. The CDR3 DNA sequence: TGTGCCAGCAGCTTCTCGTTTGCGGGGTTCACAGATACGCAGTATTTT. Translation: CASSFSFAGFTDTQYF.

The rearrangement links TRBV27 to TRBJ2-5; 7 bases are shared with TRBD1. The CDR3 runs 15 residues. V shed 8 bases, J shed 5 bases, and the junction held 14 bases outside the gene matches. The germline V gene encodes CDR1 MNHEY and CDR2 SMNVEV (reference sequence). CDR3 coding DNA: TGTGCCAGCTCTCCCCGGGACAGTTTTGTGGAGACCCAGTACTTC. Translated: CASSPRDSFVETQYF.

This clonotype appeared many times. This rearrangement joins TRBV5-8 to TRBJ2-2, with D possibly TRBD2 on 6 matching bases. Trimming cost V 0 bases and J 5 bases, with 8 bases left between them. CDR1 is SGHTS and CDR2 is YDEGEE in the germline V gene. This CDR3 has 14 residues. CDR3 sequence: CASSLVGGTGELFF. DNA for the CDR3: TGTGCCAGCAGCTTGGTCGGGGGTACCGGGGAGCTGTTTTTT.

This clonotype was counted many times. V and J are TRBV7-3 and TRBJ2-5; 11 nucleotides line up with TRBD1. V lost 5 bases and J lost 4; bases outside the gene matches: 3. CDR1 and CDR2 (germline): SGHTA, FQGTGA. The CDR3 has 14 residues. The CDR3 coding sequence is TGTGCCAGCAGCCCCGGGACAGGGGGAGAGACCCAGTACTTC. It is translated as CASSPGTGGETQYF.

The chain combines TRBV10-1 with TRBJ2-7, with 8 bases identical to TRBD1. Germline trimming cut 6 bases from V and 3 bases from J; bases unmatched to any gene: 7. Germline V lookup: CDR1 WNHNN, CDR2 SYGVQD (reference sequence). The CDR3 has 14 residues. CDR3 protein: CASSTGTGHYEQYF. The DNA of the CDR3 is TGCGCCAGCAGCACCGGGACAGGTCACTACGAGCAGTACTTC.

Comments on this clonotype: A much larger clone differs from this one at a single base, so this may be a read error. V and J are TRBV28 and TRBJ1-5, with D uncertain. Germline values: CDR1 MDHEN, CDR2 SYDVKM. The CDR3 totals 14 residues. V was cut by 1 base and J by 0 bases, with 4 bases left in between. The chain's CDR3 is CASSLSDSNQPQHF. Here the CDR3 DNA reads TGTGCCAGCAGTTTATCGGATAGCAATCAGCCCCAGCATTTT.

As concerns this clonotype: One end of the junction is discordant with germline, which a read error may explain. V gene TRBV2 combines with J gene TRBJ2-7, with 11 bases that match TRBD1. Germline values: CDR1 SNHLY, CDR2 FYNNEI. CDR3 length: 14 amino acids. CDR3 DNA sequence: TGTGTCAGCAGTGTAGGGACAGGGGGATTCGGGCAGTACTTC. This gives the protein CVSSVGTGGFGQYF.

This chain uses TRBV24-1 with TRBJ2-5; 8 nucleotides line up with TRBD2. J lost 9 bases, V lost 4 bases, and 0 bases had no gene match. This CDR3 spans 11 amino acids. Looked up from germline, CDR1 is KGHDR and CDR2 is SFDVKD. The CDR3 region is CATSDGGAQYF. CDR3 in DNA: TGTGCCACCAGTGACGGGGGGGCCCAGTACTTC.

CDR3 residues: CASSWRQGLHSNQPQHF. Here the CDR3 DNA reads TGTGCCAGCAGCTGGCGACAGGGGCTCCATAGCAATCAGCCCCAGCATTTT. The chain has TRBV7-3 and TRBJ1-5; 8 bases match TRBD1. The CDR3 loop spans 17 amino acids. Trimming at V came to 4 bases and at J to 0 bases, leaving 8 bases not matched to a gene. Per germline, CDR1 SGHTA and CDR2 FQGTGA.

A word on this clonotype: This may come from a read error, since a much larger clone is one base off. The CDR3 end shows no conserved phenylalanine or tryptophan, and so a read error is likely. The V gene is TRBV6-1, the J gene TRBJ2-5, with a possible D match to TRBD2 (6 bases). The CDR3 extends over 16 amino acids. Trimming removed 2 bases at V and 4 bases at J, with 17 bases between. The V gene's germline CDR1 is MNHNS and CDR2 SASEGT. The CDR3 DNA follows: TGTGCCAGCAGTGAAAACCAGCGGGCGTTCCCAGAGACCCAGTACCTC. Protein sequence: CASSENQRAFPETQYL.

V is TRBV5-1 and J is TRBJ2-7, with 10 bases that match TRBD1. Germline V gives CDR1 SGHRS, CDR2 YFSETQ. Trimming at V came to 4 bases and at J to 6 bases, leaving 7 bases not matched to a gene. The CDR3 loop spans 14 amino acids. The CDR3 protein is CASSHGQGVGEQYF. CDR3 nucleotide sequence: TGCGCCAGCAGCCACGGACAGGGGGTAGGCGAGCAGTACTTC.

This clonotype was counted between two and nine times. CDR3 amino acids: CASSYSPGRGTDTQYF. CDR3 bases: TGTGCCAGCAGTTACTCTCCAGGGAGGGGCACAGATACGCAGTATTTT. J is TRBJ2-3 and V is TRBV6-5, with 7 bases lining up with TRBD2. J lost 1 base, V lost 0 bases, and 4 bases had no gene match. The CDR3 is 16 amino acids. Germline V gene sequence: CDR1 MNHEY, CDR2 SVGAGI.

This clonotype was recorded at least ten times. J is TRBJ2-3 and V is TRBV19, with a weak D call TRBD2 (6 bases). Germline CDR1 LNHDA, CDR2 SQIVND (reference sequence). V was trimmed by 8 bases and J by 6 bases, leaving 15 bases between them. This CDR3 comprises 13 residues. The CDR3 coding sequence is TGTGCCAGTTCCGTGGGGGGTGGGGATACGCAGTATTTT. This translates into CASSVGGGDTQYF. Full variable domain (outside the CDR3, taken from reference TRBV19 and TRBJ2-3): DGGITQSPKYLFRKEGQNVTLSCEQNLNHDAMYWYRQDPGQGLRLIYYSQIVNDFQKGDIAEGYSVSREKKESFPLTVTSAQKNPTAFYLCASSVGGGDTQYFGPGTRLTVL.

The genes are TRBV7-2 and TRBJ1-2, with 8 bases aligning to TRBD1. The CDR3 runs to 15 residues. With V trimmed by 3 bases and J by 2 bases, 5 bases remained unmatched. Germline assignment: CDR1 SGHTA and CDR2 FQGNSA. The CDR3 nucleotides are TGTGCCAGCAGCTTTAGGCAGGGGGCAAACTATGGCTACACCTTC. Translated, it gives CASSFRQGANYGYTF. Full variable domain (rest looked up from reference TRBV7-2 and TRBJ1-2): GAGVSQSPSNKVTEKGKDVELRCDPISGHTALYWYRQSLGQGLEFLIYFQGNSAPDKSGLPSDRFSAERTGGSVSTLTIQRTQQEDSAVYLCASSFRQGANYGYTFGSGTRLTVV.

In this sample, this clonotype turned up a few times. Written as DNA, the CDR3 is TGCGCCAGCAGTGAAGGAGATCAGCCCCAGCATTTT. Translating gives CASSEGDQPQHF. V and J are TRBV10-2 and TRBJ1-5, with D hard to call. Germline V gives CDR1 WSHSY, CDR2 SAAADI. This CDR3 spans 12 amino acids. The V and J ends lost 3 bases and 5 bases respectively, with 5 bases between them.

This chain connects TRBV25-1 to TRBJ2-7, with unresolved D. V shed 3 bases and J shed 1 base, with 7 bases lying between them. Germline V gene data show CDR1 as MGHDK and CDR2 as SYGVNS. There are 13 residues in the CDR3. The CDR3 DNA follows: TGTGCCAGCAGTGACGGCATTTCCTACGAGCAGTACTTC. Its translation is CASSDGISYEQYF.

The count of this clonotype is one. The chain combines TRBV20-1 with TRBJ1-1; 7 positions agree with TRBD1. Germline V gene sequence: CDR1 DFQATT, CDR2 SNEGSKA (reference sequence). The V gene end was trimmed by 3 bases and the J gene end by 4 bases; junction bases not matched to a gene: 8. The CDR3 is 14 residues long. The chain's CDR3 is CSARLRGRGTEAFF. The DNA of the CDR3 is TGCAGTGCTAGGCTCAGGGGGAGAGGCACTGAAGCTTTCTTT.

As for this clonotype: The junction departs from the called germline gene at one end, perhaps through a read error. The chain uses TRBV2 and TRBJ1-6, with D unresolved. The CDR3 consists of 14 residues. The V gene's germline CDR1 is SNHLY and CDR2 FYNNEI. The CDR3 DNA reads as TGCGCCAGCAGCGGACCGACAATTAATTCACCCCTCCACTTT. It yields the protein CASSGPTINSPLHF.

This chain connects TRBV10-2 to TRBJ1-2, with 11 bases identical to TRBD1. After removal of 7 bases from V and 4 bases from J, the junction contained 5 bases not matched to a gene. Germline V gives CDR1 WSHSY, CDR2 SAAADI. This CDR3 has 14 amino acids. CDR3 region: CASNPGQGAYGYTF. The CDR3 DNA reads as TGCGCCAGCAATCCCGGACAGGGGGCCTATGGCTACACCTTC.

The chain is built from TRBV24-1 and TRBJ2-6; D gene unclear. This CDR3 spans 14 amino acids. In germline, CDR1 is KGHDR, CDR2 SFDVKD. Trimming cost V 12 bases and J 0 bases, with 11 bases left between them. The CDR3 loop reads CAPGLCSGANVLTF. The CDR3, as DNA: TGTGCCCCCGGGCTGTGCTCTGGGGCCAACGTCCTGACTTTC.

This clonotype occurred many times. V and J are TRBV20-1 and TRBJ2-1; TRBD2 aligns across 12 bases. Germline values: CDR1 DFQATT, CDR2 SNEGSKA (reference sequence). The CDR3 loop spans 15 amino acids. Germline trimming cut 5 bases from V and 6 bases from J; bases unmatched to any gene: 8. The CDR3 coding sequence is TGCAGTGCTCTCCGACTAGCGGGGGACTCCAATGAGCAGTTCTTC. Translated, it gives CSALRLAGDSNEQFF.

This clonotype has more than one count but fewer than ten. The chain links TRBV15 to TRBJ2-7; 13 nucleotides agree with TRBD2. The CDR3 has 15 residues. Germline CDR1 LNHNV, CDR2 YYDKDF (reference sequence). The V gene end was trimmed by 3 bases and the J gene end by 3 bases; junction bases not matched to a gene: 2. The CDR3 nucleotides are TGTGCCACCAGCAGCCGGACTAGCGGGGGCTACGAGCAGTACTTC. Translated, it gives CATSSRTSGGYEQYF.

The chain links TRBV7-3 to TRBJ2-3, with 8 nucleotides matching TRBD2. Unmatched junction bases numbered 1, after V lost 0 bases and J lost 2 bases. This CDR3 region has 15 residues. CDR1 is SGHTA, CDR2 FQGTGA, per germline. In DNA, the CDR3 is TGTGCCAGCAGCTTAACTAGCGGGGCCACAGATACGCAGTATTTT. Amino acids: CASSLTSGATDTQYF.

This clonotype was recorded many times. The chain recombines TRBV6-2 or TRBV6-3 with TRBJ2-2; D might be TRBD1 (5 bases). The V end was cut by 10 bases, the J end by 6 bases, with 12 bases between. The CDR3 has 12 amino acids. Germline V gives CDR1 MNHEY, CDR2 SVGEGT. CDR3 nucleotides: TGTGCCACATTTAGGGGTTCCGGGGAGCTGTTTTTT. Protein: CATFRGSGELFF.

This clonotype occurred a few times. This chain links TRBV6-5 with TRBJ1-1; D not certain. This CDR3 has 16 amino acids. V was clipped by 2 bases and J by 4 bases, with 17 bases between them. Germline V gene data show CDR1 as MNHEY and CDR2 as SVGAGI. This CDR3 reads CASSYLYTNMGTEAFF. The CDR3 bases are TGTGCCAGCAGTTACCTCTATACAAATATGGGCACTGAAGCTTTCTTT.